This TCR beta chain was recovered during a study of metastatic and nonmetastatic thyroid tumors. Study summary: Repertoire comparisons spanned blood and tumor or nodule tissue from malignant and benign thyroid patients. Findings and limits, study-wide: Malignant tumors reportedly showed significantly higher TCR beta diversity than benign nodules in both blood and tumor.

The authors' processing: What underpinned the distant-metastasis classifier for papillary thyroid cancer was the set of CDR3 differences across clinicopathological groups. Using MiXCR, TCRdb re-called clones from the PCR reads. The V and J calls and clone size are TCRdb's, not the authors'. The data contain 12,000 or so clones, more than 20% of them singletons. The germline CDR1 and CDR2 sequences are DFQATT and SNEGSKA (reference sequence). This CDR3 comprises 14 residues. Deletions cut 3 bases from V and 2 bases from J, with 10 bases between. Each patient came to thyroid surgery without any prior treatment (of any kind). This clone appeared many times. Its target is unknown.

Sequencing was done on a sample of adjacent normal tissue. The J gene is TRBJ2-2, the V gene TRBV20-1; perhaps TRBD1 as D (6 bases). The TCR comes from a female donor with papillary thyroid cancer or a benign thyroid nodule (not recorded which). Some clones in this sample may be carry-over from other donors' samples. Here the CDR3 DNA reads TGCAGTGCTAGGAAAGGGGGAAACACCGGGGAGCTGTTTTTT. It yields the protein CSARKGGNTGELFF.